This T cell receptor (beta chain) stems from a study of blood T cell repertoires in COVID-19. The wider study: The United States, Italy and Spain supplied acute and convalescent COVID-19 samples. PBMCs, B-cell-depleted T cells, or T cells provided the cDNA or gDNA that made up the material.

Study processing details: Researchers report that nucleated cell counts were estimated from reference gene primer amplification. Sequenced by immunoSEQ multiplex PCR; TCRdb stores in-frame clones only, minus some. That table furnishes V, J and clone size, whereas the DNA furnished D and trimming. This table has some 48,000 clones, roughly 93% appearing once. The CDR3 spans 14 residues. CDR1 is LNHDA, CDR2 SQIVND, per germline (reference sequence). V lost 5 bases to trimming and J lost 13 bases, with 18 bases between them. The source material was peripheral blood. The sequence derives from a man aged 55 to 70 with COVID-19, enrolled during active disease. The chain has TRBV19 and TRBJ1-6, with a possible D match to TRBD1 (6 bases). The CDR3 DNA sequence: TGTGCCAGTAGTGTCCGGGACAACAGGGCTCCCCTCCACTTT. It yields the protein CASSVRDNRAPLHF.